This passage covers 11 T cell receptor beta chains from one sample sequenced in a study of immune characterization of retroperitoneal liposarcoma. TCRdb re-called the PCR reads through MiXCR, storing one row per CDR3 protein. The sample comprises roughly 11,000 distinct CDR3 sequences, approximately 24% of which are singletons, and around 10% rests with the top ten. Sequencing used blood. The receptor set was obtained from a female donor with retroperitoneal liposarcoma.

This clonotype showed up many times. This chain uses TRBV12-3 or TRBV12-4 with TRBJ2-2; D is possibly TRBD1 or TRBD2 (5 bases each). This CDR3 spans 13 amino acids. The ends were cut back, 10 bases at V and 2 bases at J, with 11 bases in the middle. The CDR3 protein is CATGTDNTGELFF. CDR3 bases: TGTGCCACCGGGACGGACAACACCGGGGAGCTGTTTTTT.

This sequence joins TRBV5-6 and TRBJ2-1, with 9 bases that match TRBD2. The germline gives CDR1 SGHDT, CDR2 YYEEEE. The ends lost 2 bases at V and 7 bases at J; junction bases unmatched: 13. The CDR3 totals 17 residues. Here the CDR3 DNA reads TGTGCCAGCAGCTTTTGGGCTAGCGGGACGGGCTCGAATGAGCAGTTCTTC. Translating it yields CASSFWASGTGSNEQFF.

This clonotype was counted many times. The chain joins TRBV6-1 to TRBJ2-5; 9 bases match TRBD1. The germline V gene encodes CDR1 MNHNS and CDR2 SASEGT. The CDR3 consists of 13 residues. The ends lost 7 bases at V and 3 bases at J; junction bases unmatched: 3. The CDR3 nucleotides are TGTGCCAGCACAAGACAGGGGGAAGAGACCCAGTACTTC. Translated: CASTRQGEETQYF.

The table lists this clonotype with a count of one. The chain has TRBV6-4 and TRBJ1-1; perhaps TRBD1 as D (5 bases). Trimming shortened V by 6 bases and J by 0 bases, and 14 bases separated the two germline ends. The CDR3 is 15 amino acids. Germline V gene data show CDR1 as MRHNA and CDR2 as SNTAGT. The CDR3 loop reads CASRATGTLNTEAFF. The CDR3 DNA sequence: TGTGCCAGCAGGGCTACCGGGACCCTGAACACTGAAGCTTTCTTT.

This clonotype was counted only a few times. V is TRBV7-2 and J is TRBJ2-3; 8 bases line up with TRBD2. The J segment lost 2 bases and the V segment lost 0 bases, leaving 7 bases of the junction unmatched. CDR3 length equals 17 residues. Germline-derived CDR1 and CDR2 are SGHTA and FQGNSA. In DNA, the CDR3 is TGTGCCAGCAGCTTAGCAGAGCGGGAGACTCACACAGATACGCAGTATTTT. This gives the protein CASSLAERETHTDTQYF.

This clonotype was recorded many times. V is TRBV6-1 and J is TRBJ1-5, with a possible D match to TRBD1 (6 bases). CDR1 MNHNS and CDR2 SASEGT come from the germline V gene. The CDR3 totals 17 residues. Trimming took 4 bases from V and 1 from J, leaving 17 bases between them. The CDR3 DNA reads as TGTGCCAGCAGTGCCGGGTACAGGGTCTGGAGCAATCAGCCCCAGCATTTT. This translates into CASSAGYRVWSNQPQHF.

CDR3 coding DNA: TGTGCCAGCAGTAAGGGGGAGGGCTACAATGAGCAGTTCTTC. Its protein is CASSKGEGYNEQFF. This chain uses TRBV25-1 with TRBJ2-1, with D tentatively TRBD2 (7 bases). CDR3 length equals 14 residues. V was shortened by 5 bases and J by 3 bases, with 11 bases between the two germline ends. In germline, CDR1 is MGHDK, CDR2 SYGVNS.

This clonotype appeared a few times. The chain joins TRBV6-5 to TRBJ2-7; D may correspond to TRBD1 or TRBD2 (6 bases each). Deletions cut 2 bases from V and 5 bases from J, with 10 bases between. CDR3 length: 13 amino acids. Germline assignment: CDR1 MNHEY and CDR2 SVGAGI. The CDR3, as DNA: TGTGCCAGCAGTTACGAGGAGGGGGACGAGCAGTACTTC. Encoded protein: CASSYEEGDEQYF.

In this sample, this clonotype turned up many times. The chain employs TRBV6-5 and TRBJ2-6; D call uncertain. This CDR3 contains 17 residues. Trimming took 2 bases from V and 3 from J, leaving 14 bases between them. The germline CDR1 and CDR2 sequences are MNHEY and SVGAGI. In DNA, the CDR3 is TGTGCCAGCAGTTACACTCGAGGTCGAGATGGGGCCAACGTCCTGACTTTC. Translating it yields CASSYTRGRDGANVLTF.

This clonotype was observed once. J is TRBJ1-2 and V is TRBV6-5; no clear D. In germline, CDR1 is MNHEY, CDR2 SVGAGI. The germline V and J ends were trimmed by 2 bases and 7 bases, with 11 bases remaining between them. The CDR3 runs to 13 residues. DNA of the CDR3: TGTGCCAGCAGTTACGTGGAGAAGGGTGGCTACACCTTC. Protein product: CASSYVEKGGYTF.

The CDR3 loop reads CASSRDRGANEKLFF. The DNA of the CDR3 is TGTGCCAGCAGCCGGGACAGGGGTGCTAATGAAAAACTGTTTTTT. The rearrangement links TRBV7-4 to TRBJ1-4, with TRBD1 matching over 10 bases. The CDR3 runs 15 residues. CDR1 is SGHVT and CDR2 is SQSDAQ in the germline V gene. V shed 5 bases and J 3 bases; nucleotides not matched to a gene: 3.